This record covers a single T cell receptor beta chain. Generated by immunoSEQ multiplex PCR, the TCRdb table keeps only in-frame clones and is missing some. The sample comprises a few hundred thousand clones, over 75% of which are singletons, and under 11% rests with the top ten. Symptom resolution, clearance, or two negative PCRs marked the recovered donors of Cohort 3. The sample originates from a study of blood T cell repertoires in COVID-19. The receptor's source is a woman between 18 and 30 years old who had recovered from COVID-19. Material: PBMCs or T cells enriched from blood (not recorded which).

The CDR3, as DNA: TGCGCCAGCAGCCAGAGGGGACAGGGGATCGTAACTGAAGCTTTCTTT. Translation gives CASSQRGQGIVTEAFF. This chain joins TRBV4-1 and TRBJ1-1, with 10 bases matching TRBD1. The V gene end was trimmed by 3 bases and the J gene end by 5 bases; junction bases not matched to a gene: 9. CDR1 is MGHRA and CDR2 is YSYEKL in the germline V gene. CDR3 length: 16 residues.